This T cell receptor beta chain came from a study of T cell changes during pregnancy in multiple sclerosis. Trimming removed 5 bases at V and 12 bases at J, with 14 bases between. From germline, CDR1 is SEHNR and CDR2 FQNEAQ (reference sequence). The CDR3 extends over 12 amino acids. Some clones are missing from TCRdb's copy, which holds only in-frame ones; the method was immunoSEQ multiplex PCR. The sample yields roughly 50,000 clones, roughly nine tenths seen once. The sequencing used CD8+ T cells from peripheral blood mononuclear cells, collected in the second trimester of pregnancy. The chain links TRBV7-9 to TRBJ2-1; the D is unclear. The sequence was obtained from a female donor with multiple sclerosis, enrolled in a pregnancy study. CDR3 amino acids: CASSQASTGQFF. The CDR3 DNA follows: TGTGCCAGCAGCCAGGCTTCCACCGGGCAGTTCTTC. The whole variable domain, remainder taken from reference TRBV7-9 and TRBJ2-1, is DTGVSQNPRHKITKRGQNVTFRCDPISEHNRLYWYRQTLGQGPEFLTYFQNEAQLEKSRLLSDRFSAERPKGSFSTLEIQRTEQGDSAMYLCASSQASTGQFFGPGTRLTVL.